The TCR beta chain described here comes from a study of blood T cell repertoires in COVID-19. In the study overall: COVID-19 samples from acute and convalescent phases originated in the United States, Italy and Spain. PBMCs, B-cell-depleted T cells, or T cells provided the cDNA or gDNA that made up the material.

Germline values: CDR1 SGHDT, CDR2 YYEEEE. J lost 7 bases, V lost 0 bases, and 5 bases had no gene match. The CDR3 spans 16 residues. Sequenced by immunoSEQ multiplex PCR; TCRdb stores in-frame clones only, minus some. The table has over 150,000 clones, approximately 88% seen once; the top ten hold roughly 3.2%. Enrolled through a virtual design, the participants were between roughly 18 and 95 years of age and came from about two dozen US areas. Sequencing input: PBMCs or T cells enriched from blood (not recorded which). The TCR comes from a young woman who had recovered from COVID-19. The chain combines TRBV5-6 with TRBJ2-3; 13 bases align to TRBD2. The CDR3 region has the DNA TGTGCCAGCAGCTTGGCCGGGACTAGCGGGGCGTATACGCAGTATTTT. Amino acids: CASSLAGTSGAYTQYF. The full variable domain, its missing parts supplied by reference TRBV5-6 and TRBJ2-3, is DAGVTQSPTHLIKTRGQQVTLRCSPKSGHDTVSWYQQALGQGPQFIFQYYEEEERQRGNFPDRFSGHQFPNYSSELNVNALLLGDSALYLCASSLAGTSGAYTQYFGPGTRLTVL.